A selection of T cell receptor beta chains follows, all from one sample in a study of cytomegalovirus exposure and HLA in healthy donors. Only in-frame clones appear in the TCRdb table, and some are missing; sequencing was by immunoSEQ multiplex PCR. The data contain fewer than 250,000 clones, around 77% of them singletons. Sequenced input: PBMCs. The receptors were gathered from a woman in her late teens or twenties in good health and CMV-seronegative. The CDR3 runs from the conserved cysteine through the conserved F or W. The D gene is left open where the match is weak. A clone size is listed for some rows: how often the clone was seen (once, few, many), or a class if it is expanded.

TRBV6-1	-	-	TRBJ2-7	14	TGTGCCAGCAAGCCCGACCCGTCTAGCGACGAGCAGTACTTC	CASKPDPSSDEQYF
TRBV6-6	-	-	TRBJ1-1	11	TGTGCCAGCATTGGGGGGATTGAAGCTTTCTTT	CASIGGIEAFF
TRBV14	TRBD1	-	TRBJ2-7	18	TGTGCCAGCAGTCTAACGACAGGGGTGAAAACTTGGACCTACGAGCAGTACTTC	CASSLTTGVKTWTYEQYF
TRBV28	-	-	TRBJ2-7	15	TGTGCCAGCAGCCTACAGGGGACTAGCTCCTACGAGCAGTACTTC	CASSLQGTSSYEQYF
TRBV27	-	-	TRBJ1-5	14	TGTGCCAGCAGTTTTTCGGCAGGCGATCAGCCCCAGCATTTT	CASSFSAGDQPQHF
TRBV27	-	few	TRBJ2-3	15	TGTGCCAGCAGCTTAAGGGGGACCATCACAGATACGCAGTATTTT	CASSLRGTITDTQYF
TRBV28	-	-	TRBJ2-2	14	TGTGCCAGCAGTCCCGGCAGGGCTCACGGGGAGCTGTTTTTT	CASSPGRAHGELFF
TRBV29-1	-	-	TRBJ1-2	12	TGCAGCGTTGCAGGGGTGGCCTATGGCTACACCTTC	CSVAGVAYGYTF
TRBV1	-	-	TRBJ2-5	17	TGCACCAGCAGCCAGGCCCTGCTAGCGGGGGGCTCTGAGACCCAGTACTTC	CTSSQALLAGGSETQYF
TRBV11-2	-	-	TRBJ1-1	13	TGTGCCAGCAGCTACACAGGGAACACTGAAGCTTTCTTT	CASSYTGNTEAFF
TRBV6-5	-	-	TRBJ1-4	16	TGTGCCAGCAGTTACTCGATGGGGGCTTCTAATGAAAAACTGTTTTTT	CASSYSMGASNEKLFF
TRBV19	-	-	TRBJ1-1	13	TGTGCCAGTACGTCAGGCAGGAACACTGAAGCTTTCTTT	CASTSGRNTEAFF
TRBV6-5	TRBD1	-	TRBJ1-2	16	TGTGCCAGCAGTTATATTGGGACAGGGTCGAATCATGGCTACACCTTC	CASSYIGTGSNHGYTF
TRBV23-1	-	once	TRBJ1-2	13	TGCGCCAGCAGTCAATGGAGGGCCGATGGCTACACCTTC	CASSQWRADGYTF
TRBV7-7	TRBD2	-	TRBJ2-2	17	TGTGCTAGCAGCTCTTTACTAGCGGGAGGGATCACCGGGGAGCTGTTTTTT	CASSSLLAGGITGELFF
TRBV29-1	-	-	TRBJ1-3	14	TGCAGTACCCTACCAGGGCAGGGTGGCAACACCATATATTTT	CSTLPGQGGNTIYF
TRBV10-1	TRBD1	-	TRBJ2-1	16	TGCGCCAGCAGTGAGTCGTGGACAGGGGGGTTACATGAGCAGTTCTTC	CASSESWTGGLHEQFF
TRBV25-1	TRBD2	-	TRBJ2-5	16	TGTGCCAGCACCCCGAAGGGGCTAGCGGGACTAGAGACCCAGTACTTC	CASTPKGLAGLETQYF
TRBV30	TRBD1	-	TRBJ2-5	14	TGTGCCTGGAGTCGGACAGGGACCCAAGAGACCCAGTACTTC	CAWSRTGTQETQYF
TRBV6-5	-	-	TRBJ1-6	14	TGTGCCAGCAGTTACTCAGGGGTCGGTTCACCCCTCCACTTT	CASSYSGVGSPLHF
TRBV29-1	TRBD1	-	TRBJ2-7	12	TGCAGCGCTGGGGACAGGGCCTACGAGCAGTACTTC	CSAGDRAYEQYF
TRBV30	-	-	TRBJ1-1	15	TGTGCCTGGATGTGGGGGGGATATATGAACACTGAAGCTTTCTTT	CAWMWGGYMNTEAFF
TRBV21-1	-	-	TRBJ2-7	16	TGTGCCAGCAGCGACCCCGGGACTAGCGGTTCCTACGAGCAGTACTTC	CASSDPGTSGSYEQYF
TRBV19	TRBD2	-	TRBJ2-1	18	TGTGCCAGTAGTCTACCACCTTATGGGACTAGCGGGAGCGATGAGCAGTTCTTC	CASSLPPYGTSGSDEQFF
TRBV6-1	TRBD1	-	TRBJ1-4	15	TGTGCCAGCAGTTTGAACAGGGGGGCCAATGAAAAACTGTTTTTT	CASSLNRGANEKLFF
TRBV5-4	-	-	TRBJ2-1	13	TGTGCCAGCAGCCACGCGGTCTACAATGAGCAGTTCTTC	CASSHAVYNEQFF